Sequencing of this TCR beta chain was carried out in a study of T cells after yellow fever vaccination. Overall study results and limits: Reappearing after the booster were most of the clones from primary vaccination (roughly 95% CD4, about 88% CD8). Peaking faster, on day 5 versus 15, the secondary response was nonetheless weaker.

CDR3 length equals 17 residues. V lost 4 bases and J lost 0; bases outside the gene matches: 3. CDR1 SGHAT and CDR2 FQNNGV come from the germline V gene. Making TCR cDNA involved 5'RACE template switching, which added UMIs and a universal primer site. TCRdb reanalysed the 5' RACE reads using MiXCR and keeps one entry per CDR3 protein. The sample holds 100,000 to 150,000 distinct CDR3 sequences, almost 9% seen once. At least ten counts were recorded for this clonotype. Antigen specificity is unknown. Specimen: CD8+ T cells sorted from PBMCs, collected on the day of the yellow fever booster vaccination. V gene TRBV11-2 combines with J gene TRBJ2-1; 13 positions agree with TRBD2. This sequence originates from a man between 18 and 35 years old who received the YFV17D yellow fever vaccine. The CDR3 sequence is CASSSRLAGGSYNEQFF. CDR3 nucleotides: TGTGCCAGCAGCTCCCGACTAGCGGGGGGCTCCTACAATGAGCAGTTCTTC.